This T cell receptor (beta chain) was profiled in a study of blood T cell repertoires in COVID-19. Study-wide context: Sources were T cells, B-cell-depleted T cells, or PBMCs; the material itself was cDNA or gDNA.

Some clones are missing from TCRdb's copy, which holds only in-frame ones; the method was immunoSEQ multiplex PCR. The sample holds a few hundred thousand clones; approximately 87% are singletons and the top ten take 6.2%. As regards this clone: Other DNA sequences from this sample encode an identical CDR3 as well.

Source material: peripheral blood. This clonotype originated in a man aged 60 to 75 who had recovered from COVID-19.

The DNA for the CDR3 is TGTGCCAGCAGCTTGGGCGCGGGGGGAAACACCATATATTTT. Its translation: CASSLGAGGNTIYF. The chain has TRBV5-4 and TRBJ1-3; D remains ambiguous. CDR1 and CDR2 (germline): SGHNT, YYREEE (reference sequence). Trimming removed 0 bases at V and 4 bases at J, with 8 bases between. CDR3 length equals 14 residues. Variable domain in full (rest from reference TRBV5-4 and TRBJ1-3): ETGVTQSPTHLIKTRGQQVTLRCSSQSGHNTVSWYQQALGQGPQFIFQYYREEENGRGNFPPRFSGLQFPNYSSELNVNALELDDSALYLCASSLGAGGNTIYFGEGSWLTVV.